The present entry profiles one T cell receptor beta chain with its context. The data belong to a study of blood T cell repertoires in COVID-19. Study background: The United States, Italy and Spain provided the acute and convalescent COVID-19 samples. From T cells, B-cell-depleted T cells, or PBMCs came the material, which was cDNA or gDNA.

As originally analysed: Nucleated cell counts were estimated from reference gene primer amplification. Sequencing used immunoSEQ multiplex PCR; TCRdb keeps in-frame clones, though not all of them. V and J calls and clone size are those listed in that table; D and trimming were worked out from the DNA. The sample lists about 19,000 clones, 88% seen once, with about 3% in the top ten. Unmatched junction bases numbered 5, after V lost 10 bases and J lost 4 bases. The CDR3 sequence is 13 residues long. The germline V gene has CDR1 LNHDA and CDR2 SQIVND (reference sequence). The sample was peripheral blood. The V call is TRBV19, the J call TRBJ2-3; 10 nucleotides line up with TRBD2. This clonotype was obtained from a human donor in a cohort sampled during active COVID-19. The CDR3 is CATQAGGADTQYF. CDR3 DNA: TGTGCCACGCAAGCGGGAGGGGCAGATACGCAGTATTTT.